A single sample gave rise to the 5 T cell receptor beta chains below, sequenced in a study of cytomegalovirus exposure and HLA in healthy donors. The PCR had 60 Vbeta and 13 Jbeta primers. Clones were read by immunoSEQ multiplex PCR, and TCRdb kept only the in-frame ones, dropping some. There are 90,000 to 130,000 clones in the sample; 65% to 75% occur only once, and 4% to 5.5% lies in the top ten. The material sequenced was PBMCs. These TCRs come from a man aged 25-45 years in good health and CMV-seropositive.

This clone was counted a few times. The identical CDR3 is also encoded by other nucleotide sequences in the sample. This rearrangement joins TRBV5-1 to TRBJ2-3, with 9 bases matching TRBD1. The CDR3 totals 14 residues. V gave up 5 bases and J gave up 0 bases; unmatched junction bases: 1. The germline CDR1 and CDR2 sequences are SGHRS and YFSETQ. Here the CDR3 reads CASSGTGSTDTQYF. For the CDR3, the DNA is TGCGCCAGCAGTGGGACAGGGAGCACAGATACGCAGTATTTT.

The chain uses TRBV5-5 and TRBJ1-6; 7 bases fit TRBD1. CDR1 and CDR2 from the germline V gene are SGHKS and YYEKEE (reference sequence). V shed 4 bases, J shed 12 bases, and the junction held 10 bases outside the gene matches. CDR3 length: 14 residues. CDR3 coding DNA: TGTGCCAGCAGCCTACAAACAGGGGTGGGACCCCTCCACTTT. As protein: CASSLQTGVGPLHF.

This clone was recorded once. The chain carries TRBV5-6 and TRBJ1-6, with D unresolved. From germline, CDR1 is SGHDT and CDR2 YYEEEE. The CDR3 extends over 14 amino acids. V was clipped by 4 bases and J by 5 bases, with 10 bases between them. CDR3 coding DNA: TGTGCCAGCAGCCTAACGTTTAATAATTCACCCCTCCACTTT. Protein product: CASSLTFNNSPLHF.

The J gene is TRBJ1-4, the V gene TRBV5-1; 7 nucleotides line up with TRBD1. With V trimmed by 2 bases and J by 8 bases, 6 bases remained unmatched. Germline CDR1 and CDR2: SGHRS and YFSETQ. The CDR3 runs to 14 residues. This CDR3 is CASSLQGSQEKLFF. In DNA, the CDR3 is TGCGCCAGCAGCTTACAGGGGTCTCAGGAAAAACTGTTTTTT.

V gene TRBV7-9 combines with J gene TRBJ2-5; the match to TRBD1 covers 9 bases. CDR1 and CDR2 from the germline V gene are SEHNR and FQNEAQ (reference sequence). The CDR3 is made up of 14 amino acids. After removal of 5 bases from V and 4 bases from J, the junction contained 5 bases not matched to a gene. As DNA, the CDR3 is TGTGCCAGCAGCGCACAGGGGGCACGAGAGACCCAGTACTTC. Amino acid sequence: CASSAQGARETQYF.